The clone carrying this T cell receptor beta chain was observed a few times. The sample originates from a study of blood T cell repertoires in COVID-19. For the study at large: COVID-19 samples from acute and convalescent phases originated in the United States, Italy and Spain. T cells, B-cell-depleted T cells, or PBMCs provided the cDNA or gDNA that served as material.

Trimming took off 6 bases at V and 6 bases at J, with 15 bases between the two ends. The V gene's germline CDR1 is SQVTM and CDR2 ANQGSEA. CDR3 length: 13 amino acids. Methods used by the authors: Counts of nucleated cells, estimated from reference gene primer amplification, were obtained. This table comes from immunoSEQ multiplex PCR, and its TCRdb copy is limited to in-frame clones, with some not included. V, J and clone size are those of that table, while D and trimming were read from the DNA. The table includes under 250,000 clones, roughly 80% detected once. Enrollees, about 18 to 89 years old, lived in approximately 25 US areas.

This chain uses TRBV29-1 with TRBJ1-5, with a weak D call TRBD1 (6 bases). This clonotype was sampled from a man aged 55-75 years who had recovered from COVID-19. Sequences were obtained from PBMCs or T cells enriched from blood (not recorded which). The CDR3 is CSVVEQGGQPQHF. The CDR3 DNA is TGCAGCGTCGTAGAACAGGGCGGTCAGCCCCAGCATTTT.